This T cell receptor beta chain was recovered during a study of CD8+ T cells in alopecia areata. Study-wide results and caveats: Clarity of TCR sharing across patients fell short of that in mice, possibly HLA-related. Lesional scalp, notably in alopecia totalis/universalis, had clonality above that of normal scalp.

In its sample, this clone was seen a few times. Its antigen is unidentified. Sequencing templates came from extracted RNA that was reverse transcribed into cDNA. Clones were sequenced by immunoSEQ multiplex PCR, and TCRdb holds only the in-frame ones, with some missing. The data hold about 4,400 clones, with roughly 60% observed a single time. Treatment specified: oral pan-JAK inhibitor, 5-10 mg twice daily. Samples from alopecia areata patients were lesional scalp punch biopsies and peripheral blood. This sequence was found in a human donor with alopecia areata. This specimen was skin, taken at approximately week 36, from a patient treated with tofacitinib.

This CDR3 reads CASSLARTANQPQHF. CDR3 bases: TGTGCCAGCAGCTTGGCCCGGACCGCAAATCAGCCCCAGCATTTT. The chain recombines TRBV5-5 with TRBJ1-5, with no clear D. Trimming took 0 bases from V and 4 from J, leaving 11 bases between them. The V gene's germline CDR1 is SGHKS and CDR2 YYEKEE (reference sequence). The CDR3 extends over 15 amino acids.